The 13 T cell receptor beta chains presented below share a single source sample, sequenced in a study of cytomegalovirus exposure and HLA in healthy donors. Primers for the PCR totalled 60 Vbeta and 13 Jbeta. Measured with immunoSEQ multiplex PCR; TCRdb has only the in-frame clones, and not every one. This table holds about 190,000 clones, over 70% found once. The specimen sequenced was PBMCs. The source of these receptors is a man over 45 in good health and CMV-seronegative.

The rearrangement uses TRBV6-5 and TRBJ1-1; the match to TRBD1 covers 7 bases. Trimming at V came to 4 bases and at J to 1 base, leaving 3 bases not matched to a gene. This CDR3 region has 14 residues. Per the germline V gene, CDR1 is MNHEY and CDR2 is SVGAGI. The CDR3 sequence: CASSSTGRNTEAFF. DNA of the CDR3: TGTGCCAGCAGTTCGACAGGGCGGAACACTGAAGCTTTCTTT.

This rearrangement joins TRBV5-6 to TRBJ1-1; 8 nucleotides align to TRBD1. This CDR3 comprises 14 residues. Germline values: CDR1 SGHDT, CDR2 YYEEEE. J was trimmed by 11 bases and V by 3 bases; bases with no gene match: 12. The CDR3 here is CASSSRDRLEDAFF. The DNA of the CDR3 is TGTGCCAGCAGCTCTCGGGACAGGCTTGAGGACGCTTTCTTT.

CDR3 bases: TGTGCCAGCAGTTCACAGGGTTGGAGTCAGCCCCAGCATTTT. Translated: CASSSQGWSQPQHF. This chain links TRBV28 with TRBJ1-5, with a weak D call TRBD1 (6 bases). The CDR3 has 14 amino acids. Germline loops: CDR1 MDHEN, CDR2 SYDVKM. Trimming pared 4 bases from V and 6 bases from J, leaving 13 bases between.

Concerning this clone itself: Sequence at one end of the junction differs from germline and may be a read error. The chain uses TRBV29-1 and TRBJ1-2; possibly TRBD1 for D (5 bases). Germline CDR1 reads SQVTM; CDR2 reads ANQGSEA. The CDR3 is made up of 12 amino acids. CDR3 nucleotide sequence: TGCAGCGTTCAAGAGGGGCCCTATGGCTACACCTTC. Protein product: CSVQEGPYGYTF.

The chain carries TRBV9 and TRBJ2-2; 11 nucleotides match TRBD2. Unmatched junction bases numbered 5, after V lost 3 bases and J lost 4 bases. The length of the CDR3 is 16 residues. Germline CDR1 reads SGDLS; CDR2 reads YYNGEE. The CDR3 reads CASSATSGGITGELFF. The CDR3 DNA reads TGTGCCAGCAGCGCCACTAGCGGGGGTATCACCGGGGAGCTGTTTTTT.

A few counts support this clone. The V call is TRBV29-1, the J call TRBJ2-1; D is possibly TRBD1 (6 bases). The germline gives CDR1 SQVTM, CDR2 ANQGSEA. This CDR3 is built from 16 residues. Trimming cost V 8 bases and J 0 bases, with 20 bases left between them. CDR3 protein: CSYWGLARSSYNEQFF. CDR3 nucleotide sequence: TGCAGCTATTGGGGGCTAGCCCGAAGCTCCTACAATGAGCAGTTCTTC.

The V gene is TRBV4-2, the J gene TRBJ1-6, with unresolved D. This CDR3 is 14 amino acids long. The V end lost 6 bases, the J end lost 10 bases, and 16 bases lay between the germline ends. CDR1 is LGHNA and CDR2 is YNFKEQ in the germline V gene. DNA of the CDR3: TGTGCCAGCAGTCCCTATGATGGTAAATCACCCCTCCACTTT. Residues: CASSPYDGKSPLHF.

The rearrangement uses TRBV19 and TRBJ2-1; no clear D gene. Trimming removed 1 base from V and 5 bases from J, with 9 bases in between. This CDR3 spans 14 amino acids. Germline-derived CDR1 and CDR2 are LNHDA and SQIVND (reference sequence). CDR3 protein: CASSIAHIDNEQFF. In DNA, the CDR3 is TGTGCCAGTAGTATAGCGCACATTGACAATGAGCAGTTCTTC.

This clone was seen a handful of times. V is TRBV6-5 and J is TRBJ2-3; D perhaps matches TRBD2 (5 bases). Germline V CDR1 and CDR2: MNHEY, SVGAGI. V was clipped by 0 bases and J by 5 bases, with 9 bases between them. The CDR3 covers 14 residues. CDR3 bases: TGTGCCAGCAGTTACTCGACTCGGGGAGATACGCAGTATTTT. Protein product: CASSYSTRGDTQYF.

V gene TRBV4-1 combines with J gene TRBJ2-4; the match to TRBD2 covers 10 bases. This CDR3 is built from 15 residues. Germline CDR1 MGHRA, CDR2 YSYEKL. The J segment lost 5 bases and the V segment lost 4 bases, leaving 5 bases of the junction unmatched. CDR3 protein: CASSLLGLAQNIQYF. The CDR3 DNA is TGCGCCAGCAGCCTCTTGGGACTAGCGCAAAACATTCAGTACTTC.

In its sample, this clone was seen many times. The chain recombines TRBV5-4 with TRBJ2-2; tentatively, D is TRBD2 (5 bases). V lost 0 bases and J 5 bases, leaving 5 bases between the germline ends. Germline V gene sequence: CDR1 SGHNT, CDR2 YYREEE (reference sequence). The CDR3 totals 13 residues. CDR3 residues: CASSLAGTGELFF. The CDR3 DNA reads as TGTGCCAGCAGCTTGGCGGGGACCGGGGAGCTGTTTTTT.

This chain connects TRBV5-6 to TRBJ2-7; TRBD1 matches 7 bases. The V and J ends lost 0 bases and 0 bases, in that order; junction bases with no gene match: 6. This CDR3 has 16 amino acids. From germline, CDR1 is SGHDT and CDR2 YYEEEE. The CDR3 protein is CASSLGVWDSSYEQYF. CDR3 sequence (DNA): TGTGCCAGCAGCTTGGGGGTATGGGACAGCTCCTACGAGCAGTACTTC. The full variable domain, completed using reference TRBV5-6 and TRBJ2-7, is DAGVTQSPTHLIKTRGQQVTLRCSPKSGHDTVSWYQQALGQGPQFIFQYYEEEERQRGNFPDRFSGHQFPNYSSELNVNALLLGDSALYLCASSLGVWDSSYEQYFGPGTRLTVT.

The chain recombines TRBV4-2 with TRBJ2-5; 10 bases fit TRBD2. This CDR3 contains 17 residues. Trimming removed 0 bases from V and 2 bases from J; junction bases left unmatched: 6. Germline lookup yields CDR1 LGHNA and CDR2 YNFKEQ. The CDR3 DNA follows: TGTGCCAGCAGCCAAGATGGGAGCGGGGGGGCTCAAGAGACCCAGTACTTC. Amino acids: CASSQDGSGGAQETQYF.